The rows below give T cell receptor beta chains drawn from one sample of a study of regulatory dendritic cells for organ transplantation. Repertoires were generated with immunoSEQ multiplex PCR, while TCRdb's copy carries only in-frame clones and drops some. The sample consists of some 35,000 clones, around 90% of them appearing once. The sample consisted of naive CD8+ T cells from blood. These receptors all come from a human donor in good health. The CDR3 runs from the conserved cysteine through the conserved F or W. The D gene is left open where the match is weak. Clone size is not always given. Where it is, it says once, few, many or a class for expanded clones.

TRBV14	TRBJ2-5	NA	NA	TGTGCCAGCAGCCACGAATTCAGGAACCAAGAGACCCAGTACTTC	CASSHEFRNQETQYF
TRBV19	TRBJ2-7	NA	TRBD2	TGTGCCAGCGGGACTAGCGGGAGCTACGAGCAGTACTTC	CASGTSGSYEQYF
TRBV4-3	TRBJ2-2	NA	NA	TGCGCCAGCAGCCAGGACTCAGCGTCCACCGGGGAGCTGTTTTTT	CASSQDSASTGELFF
TRBV9	TRBJ2-2	NA	NA	TGTGCCAGCAGCGTGACGGGCTTGGGGGCTCCCACCGGGGAGCTGTTTTTT	CASSVTGLGAPTGELFF
TRBV6-5	TRBJ2-7	NA	NA	TGTGCCAGCAGTTACCGGGAGACTCACTACGAGCAGTACTTC	CASSYRETHYEQYF
TRBV18	TRBJ2-1	NA	NA	TGTGCCAGCTCACGGCGGGATGAGCAGTTCTTC	CASSRRDEQFF
TRBV11-2	TRBJ2-5	once	NA	TGTGCCAGCAGCTTAGTAGGGATCCAAGAGACCCAGTACTTC	CASSLVGIQETQYF
TRBV6-5	TRBJ2-5	NA	NA	TGTGCCAGCAGTTTGGGAGAGACCCAGTACTTC	CASSLGETQYF
TRBV7-6	TRBJ1-6	few	NA	TGTGCCAGCAGCTTAGAAATAGGGAATTCACCCCTCCACTTT	CASSLEIGNSPLHF
TRBV2	TRBJ1-2	few	NA	TGTGCCATCCACCGGATTGCGGAGGACTATGGCTACACCTTC	CAIHRIAEDYGYTF
TRBV7-9	TRBJ2-1	NA	NA	TGTGCCAGCAGTCATGGGAACTACGCCGAGCAGTTCTTC	CASSHGNYAEQFF
TRBV25-1	TRBJ2-2	once	TRBD1	TGTGCCAGCAGTAGGGGGCACGGCACCGGGGAGCTGTTTTTT	CASSRGHGTGELFF
TRBV4-1	TRBJ2-2	NA	NA	TGCGCCAGCAGCCAAGATCCGGGGACCCACCTAAACACCGGGGAGCTGTTTTTT	CASSQDPGTHLNTGELFF
TRBV7-6	TRBJ2-5	NA	NA	TGTGCCAGCAGCTTTTATTCGGCACTGAGGGGACAAACAGGCCCGGGGGAGACCCAGTACTTC	CASSFYSALRGQTGPGETQYF
TRBV4-3	TRBJ2-1	NA	TRBD1	TGCGCCAGCAGCCAAGCCGCAGGGGGTGGGCAGTTCTTC	CASSQAAGGGQFF
TRBV4-1	TRBJ2-5	NA	NA	TGCGCCAGCAGCCAAGGGAGGGCCACCCAGTACTTC	CASSQGRATQYF
TRBV4-1	TRBJ1-1	NA	NA	TGCGCCAGCAGCCAGTCTCATTCCGGGGCAGAAGCTTTCTTT	CASSQSHSGAEAFF
TRBV4-1	TRBJ2-3	NA	NA	TGCGCCAGCAGCCGGGACCAGCCTACAGATACGCAGTATTTT	CASSRDQPTDTQYF
TRBV9	TRBJ2-3	NA	NA	TGTGCCAGCAGCGTAGCGGGTCGCGCCCTGGATACGCAGTATTTT	CASSVAGRALDTQYF
TRBV5-1	TRBJ2-7	NA	NA	TGCGCCAGCAGCTCCTCCTACGAGCAGTACTTC	CASSSSYEQYF
TRBV30	TRBJ1-1	few	NA	TGTGCCTGGGACGGGACATCATCGAACACTGAAGCTTTCTTT	CAWDGTSSNTEAFF
TRBV5-5	TRBJ1-2	NA	TRBD1	TGTGCCAGCAGCTACGCTGACAGGGGGCGCGATGGCTACACCTTC	CASSYADRGRDGYTF
TRBV2	TRBJ1-5	few	NA	TGTGCCAGCAGCCAGGGAGTAGGCAATCAGCCCCAGCATTTT	CASSQGVGNQPQHF
TRBV30	TRBJ1-1	NA	TRBD1	TGTGCCTGGAGCGAGGGGACAGGGGTAACTGAAGCTTTCTTT	CAWSEGTGVTEAFF
TRBV11-3	TRBJ2-2	NA	TRBD1	TGTGCCAGCAGCTCAAGGCCGACAGGGGAAACGCCGAACACCGGGGAGCTGTTTTTT	CASSSRPTGETPNTGELFF
TRBV29-1	TRBJ1-1	NA	NA	TGCAGCGTTGTAAAGCTGAACACTGAAGCTTTCTTT	CSVVKLNTEAFF